This T cell receptor beta chain was identified in a study of tumor and adjacent non-tumor tissue in lung cancer. Whole-study findings and limits: Significantly higher TCR diversity was found in tumor than normal lung. In normal lung, the top 100 clones were significantly more dominant than in tumor.

The count of this clonotype is one. Antigen specificity is unknown. One end of the junction does not line up with germline, which may come from a read error. CDR1 and CDR2 (germline): SGHAT, FQNNGV. This CDR3 has 15 residues. Three rounds of nested PCR, following a modified ARM-PCR protocol, produced the TCRbeta library. MiXCR, applied by TCRdb to the multiplex PCR reads, yields one record per CDR3 protein. Of over 100,000 distinct CDR3 sequences listed, 62% are singletons. RNA was extracted from bulk tissue without any cell sorting. More than 3 cm separated this lung sample from the edge of the tumor. The chain joins TRBV11-2 to TRBJ1-6; D ambiguous. The sequenced sample consisted of distant non-tumor lung tissue. The clonotype originates from a man in his sixties with non-small cell lung cancer. The CDR3 nucleotides read TGTGCCAGCAGCTTAGACAGGTCCTATAATCCACCCTTCCACTTT. It yields the protein CASSLDRSYNPPFHF. Together with reference TRBV11-2 and TRBJ1-6, the CDR3 gives the full variable domain: EAGVAQSPRYKIIEKRQSVAFWCNPISGHATLYWYQQILGQGPKLLIQFQNNGVVDDSQLPKDRFSAERLKGVDSTLKIQPAKLEDSAVYLCASSLDRSYNPPFHFGNGTRLTVT.